Following are 17 T cell receptor beta chains from one sample sequenced in a study of blood T cell repertoires in COVID-19. Profiled with immunoSEQ multiplex PCR; TCRdb holds only in-frame clones, not every one. Of about 94,000 clones in the sample, around 81% were seen once. Material: peripheral blood. The receptors stem from a man aged 55 to 70 with acute or convalescent COVID-19.

This clone was seen only once. This chain uses TRBV29-1 with TRBJ2-1; D unresolved. The CDR3 spans 12 residues. CDR1 SQVTM and CDR2 ANQGSEA come from the germline V gene. V was trimmed by 0 bases and J by 4 bases, leaving 4 bases between them. The CDR3 DNA reads TGCAGCGTTGAAGATCGGTACAATGAGCAGTTCTTC. Protein product: CSVEDRYNEQFF.

This chain uses TRBV5-5 with TRBJ1-1; TRBD1 is a possible D gene (5 bases). The CDR3 loop spans 14 amino acids. The V end was cut by 0 bases, the J end by 1 base, with 7 bases between. Germline V gene sequence: CDR1 SGHKS, CDR2 YYEKEE (reference sequence). The CDR3 region is CASSLVTGNTEAFF. The CDR3 coding sequence is TGTGCCAGCAGCTTGGTTACAGGGAACACTGAAGCTTTCTTT. Filled out from reference TRBV5-5 and TRBJ1-1, the complete variable domain reads DAGVTQSPTHLIKTRGQQVTLRCSPISGHKSVSWYQQVLGQGPQFIFQYYEKEERGRGNFPDRFSARQFPNYSSELNVNALLLGDSALYLCASSLVTGNTEAFFGQGTRLTVV.

This rearrangement joins TRBV11-2 to TRBJ2-7, with 10 positions matching TRBD1. From germline, CDR1 is SGHAT and CDR2 FQNNGV. This CDR3 region has 15 residues. V lost 1 base to trimming and J lost 6 bases; unmatched junction nucleotides: 6. In nucleotides, the CDR3 is TGTGCCAGCAGCTTAGTCGGGACAGGGGTCGGCGAGCAGTACTTC. This translates into CASSLVGTGVGEQYF.

The CDR3 sequence is CASSPPDSVNQPQHF. The CDR3 DNA sequence: TGTGCCAGCTCACCACCGGACTCGGTCAATCAGCCCCAGCATTTT. The rearrangement joins TRBV18 to TRBJ1-5; D is unclear. CDR1 is KGHSH, CDR2 LQKENI, per germline. The V end was cut by 0 bases, the J end by 3 bases, with 9 bases between. The CDR3 contains 15 residues.

The V gene is TRBV6-5, the J gene TRBJ1-3; 12 nucleotides align to TRBD1. CDR1 and CDR2 (germline): MNHEY, SVGAGI. This CDR3 is 15 amino acids long. Losses at the gene ends were 10 bases for V and 7 bases for J; bases not matched to a gene: 11. As DNA, the CDR3 is TGTGCCATCGGGGGGACAGGGGGCTTTTGGAACACCATATATTTT. It codes for CAIGGTGGFWNTIYF.

The rearrangement links TRBV28 to TRBJ1-5; D is unclear. CDR3 length: 16 residues. Per the germline V gene, CDR1 is MDHEN and CDR2 is SYDVKM. V was trimmed by 6 bases and J by 4 bases, leaving 19 bases between them. The CDR3 is CASRTEAFAKNQPQHF. DNA for the CDR3: TGTGCCAGCAGGACCGAGGCCTTTGCCAAAAATCAGCCCCAGCATTTT. Full variable domain (remainder filled in from reference TRBV28 and TRBJ1-5): DVKVTQSSRYLVKRTGEKVFLECVQDMDHENMFWYRQDPGLGLRLIYFSYDVKMKEKGDIPEGYSVSREKKERFSLILESASTNQTSMYLCASRTEAFAKNQPQHFGDGTRLSIL.

This clone was observed a handful of times. The rearrangement links TRBV4-1 to TRBJ2-7, with 10 bases that match TRBD1. V was clipped by 2 bases and J by 5 bases; unmatched bases: 6. Germline CDR1 reads MGHRA; CDR2 reads YSYEKL. The CDR3 spans 15 residues. CDR3 sequence (DNA): TGCGCCAGCAGCCAAATATGGGGGACAGGGGACGAGCAGTACTTC. This codes for CASSQIWGTGDEQYF.

The J gene is TRBJ2-7, the V gene TRBV30; the match to TRBD1 covers 12 bases. Germline loops: CDR1 GTSNPN, CDR2 SVGIG (reference sequence). The CDR3 runs 15 residues. After removal of 3 bases from V and 9 bases from J, the junction contained 12 bases not matched to a gene. The CDR3, as DNA: TGTGCCTGGAGAGGATTCCGGGACAGGGGGCAATTGCAGTACTTC. It yields the protein CAWRGFRDRGQLQYF.

V usage is TRBV9 and J usage is TRBJ1-6; 8 nucleotides match TRBD1. Germline CDR1 SGDLS, CDR2 YYNGEE. The V segment lost 4 bases and the J segment 6 bases; nucleotides outside the gene matches: 3. This CDR3 has 14 amino acids. The DNA of the CDR3 is TGTGCCAGCAGCTACCAGGGGGCTAATTCACCCCTCCACTTT. Its protein is CASSYQGANSPLHF.

V and J are TRBV6-5 and TRBJ2-5; 10 nucleotides align to TRBD2. The CDR3 is 14 amino acids. The V gene's germline CDR1 is MNHEY and CDR2 SVGAGI. V lost 10 bases and J lost 1; bases outside the gene matches: 6. The CDR3 DNA is TGTGCCACCCTAGCGGGGGACCCCCAAGAGACCCAGTACTTC. It is translated as CATLAGDPQETQYF.

V and J are TRBV20-1 and TRBJ1-5, with D tentatively TRBD1 (6 bases). This CDR3 contains 13 residues. V was cut by 3 bases and J by 7 bases, with 13 bases left in between. The germline V gene encodes CDR1 DFQATT and CDR2 SNEGSKA (reference sequence). The CDR3 loop reads CSASRGGGQPQHF. For the CDR3, the DNA is TGCAGTGCTAGTAGGGGGGGAGGACAGCCCCAGCATTTT.

The V and J genes are TRBV19 and TRBJ2-1; D possibly corresponds to TRBD1 (5 bases). Germline V gene lookup returns CDR1 LNHDA and CDR2 SQIVND (reference sequence). Trimming stripped 7 bases from V and 1 base from J, with 14 bases between. The CDR3 length is 15 residues. CDR3 in amino acids: CASMGQGLSYNEQFF. The CDR3 region has the DNA TGTGCCAGTATGGGTCAGGGCCTTTCCTACAATGAGCAGTTCTTC.

The chain links TRBV18 to TRBJ1-6; 8 bases map to TRBD1. Germline assignment: CDR1 KGHSH and CDR2 LQKENI. After removal of 3 bases from V and 9 bases from J, the junction contained 10 bases not matched to a gene. CDR3 length: 16 amino acids. DNA of the CDR3: TGTGCCAGCTCACCCTTGGACAGGGATCGGGGTTCACCCCTCCACTTT. As protein: CASSPLDRDRGSPLHF. The full variable domain, in which reference TRBV18 and TRBJ1-6 provide the parts outside the CDR3, is NAGVMQNPRHLVRRRGQEARLRCSPMKGHSHVYWYRQLPEEGLKFMVYLQKENIIDESGMPKERFSAEFPKEGPSILRIQQVVRGDSAAYFCASSPLDRDRGSPLHFGNGTRLTVT.

V and J are TRBV4-1 and TRBJ2-1, with 12 positions matching TRBD2. Per germline, CDR1 MGHRA and CDR2 YSYEKL. The CDR3 has 18 amino acids. V shed 0 bases, J shed 8 bases, and the junction held 11 bases outside the gene matches. CDR3 DNA sequence: TGCGCCAGCAGCCAAGATCCCCCCCTAGCGGGGGGGCCGGATGAGCAGTTCTTC. Encoded protein: CASSQDPPLAGGPDEQFF.

This clone was detected once. This rearrangement joins TRBV24-1 to TRBJ2-3; 8 bases fit TRBD1. The CDR3 is made up of 15 amino acids. The J segment lost 1 base and the V segment lost 3 bases, leaving 2 bases of the junction unmatched. Germline values: CDR1 KGHDR, CDR2 SFDVKD. CDR3 protein: CATSDIQGGTDTQYF. In DNA form, the CDR3 reads TGTGCCACCAGTGATATACAGGGGGGCACAGATACGCAGTATTTT.

The chain has TRBV7-2 and TRBJ2-3; possible D gene TRBD2, 6 bases. V lost 5 bases and J lost 2, with 8 bases in between. Per germline, CDR1 SGHTA and CDR2 FQGNSA. This CDR3 has 13 residues. The CDR3 DNA follows: TGTGCCAGCAGCCCGGGACTCACAGATACGCAGTATTTT. This encodes CASSPGLTDTQYF.

The chain has TRBV30 and TRBJ1-3; the D is unclear. Germline CDR1 is GTSNPN and CDR2 is SVGIG (reference sequence). V lost 0 bases and J 0 bases, leaving 6 bases between the germline ends. The CDR3 is 14 residues long. This CDR3 is CAWSVTASGNTIYF. The DNA of the CDR3 is TGTGCCTGGAGTGTAACAGCCTCTGGAAACACCATATATTTT.